Below, 5 T cell receptor beta chains from the same sample are listed, as sequenced in a study of shared T cell receptors in the human thymus. The method was immunoSEQ multiplex PCR; TCRdb's version includes in-frame clones alone and lacks a portion of them. The repertoire includes approximately 490,000 clones, around 78% of them detected once, and around 0.013% sits in the top ten. This same sample was also part of a study on human thymus T cells.

Material for sequencing was thymocytes. The receptors originated from a boy under two years old with a congenital heart defect.

This chain uses TRBV4-1 with TRBJ1-1, with TRBD1 identical over 8 bases. The CDR3 contains 13 residues. Germline CDR1 reads MGHRA; CDR2 reads YSYEKL. V dropped 4 bases and J dropped 4; count of bases not matched to a gene: 2. For the CDR3, the DNA is TGCGCCAGCAGCCTGACAGGGGCCACTGAAGCTTTCTTT. Translated: CASSLTGATEAFF.

V gene TRBV6-6 combines with J gene TRBJ2-2, with D perhaps TRBD2 (7 bases). Germline CDR1 is MNHNY and CDR2 is SVGAGI (reference sequence). V gave up 4 bases and J gave up 6 bases, with 18 bases separating them. The CDR3 covers 16 residues. The CDR3 nucleotides are TGTGCCAGCAGTTCCCCGGAGGGAGGGGGGGCCGGGGAGCTGTTTTTT. This sequence encodes CASSSPEGGGAGELFF.

The chain is built from TRBV5-6 and TRBJ2-1, with D possibly being TRBD1 (6 bases). Between the trimmed V and J ends, which lost 2 bases and 0 bases, there was a span of 9 bases. Germline V CDR1 and CDR2: SGHDT, YYEEEE. The CDR3 totals 15 residues. The CDR3 region is CASSFRGSSYNEQFF. CDR3 DNA: TGTGCCAGCAGCTTTAGGGGGAGCTCCTACAATGAGCAGTTCTTC.

This clone came up a few times. The DNA for the CDR3 is TGTGCCAGCAGTCCAAGACTAGCGGGAGAGGCCTACGAGCAGTACTTC. This translates into CASSPRLAGEAYEQYF. The genes are TRBV27 and TRBJ2-5; 12 bases align to TRBD2. The DNA end is more similar to TRBJ2-7, so the J call may be wrong. Germline CDR1 reads MNHEY; CDR2 reads SMNVEV (reference sequence). The CDR3 length is 16 residues.

The rearrangement joins TRBV6-1 to TRBJ1-4; D uncertain. Germline values: CDR1 MNHNS, CDR2 SASEGT. The CDR3 covers 13 residues. V dropped 2 bases and J dropped 6 bases, with 7 bases sitting between them. This chain's CDR3 is CASSEWGDEKLFF. The DNA for the CDR3 is TGTGCCAGCAGTGAATGGGGAGATGAAAAACTGTTTTTT.